These 15 T cell receptor beta chains were all obtained from the same sample, sequenced in a study of shared clonotypes between healthy human individuals. Naivety among CD8 cells was defined by CD45RO negativity and positive CCR7 selection, thereby excluding terminally differentiated effector memory CD45RA+ cells. The method was immunoSEQ multiplex PCR; TCRdb's version includes in-frame clones alone and lacks a portion of them. Of about 750,000 clones listed, more than 85% are singletons. Input material: naive CD8+ T cells sorted from blood. Receptors originate from a man aged 25-45 years in good health.

This chain links TRBV7-9 with TRBJ1-1, with no clear D. V was cut by 3 bases and J by 3 bases, with 11 bases left in between. Germline V lookup: CDR1 SEHNR, CDR2 FQNEAQ (reference sequence). The CDR3 spans 14 residues. The CDR3: CASSFSGADTEAFF. The CDR3 coding sequence is TGTGCCAGCAGCTTCTCAGGCGCGGACACTGAAGCTTTCTTT.

Regarding this clone: The junction departs from germline at one end; a sequencing error may be responsible. The chain recombines TRBV11-3 with TRBJ2-5, with D perhaps matching TRBD2 (6 bases). The better agreement between TRBJ2-7 and the DNA end casts doubt on the J call. The CDR3 has 14 amino acids. Germline CDR1 is SGHNT and CDR2 is YENEEA. The CDR3 region has the DNA TGTTCCAGCAGCTTACCGGGACTGAACTACGAGCAGTACTTC. Translation: CSSSLPGLNYEQYF.

CDR3 amino acids: CASSAYRGSNQPQHF. The CDR3 DNA follows: TGTGCCAGCAGCGCCTACAGGGGTAGCAATCAGCCCCAGCATTTT. V is TRBV5-5 and J is TRBJ1-5; TRBD1 agrees at 7 bases. The J segment lost 0 bases and the V segment lost 4 bases, leaving 4 bases of the junction unmatched. Germline V gene lookup returns CDR1 SGHKS and CDR2 YYEKEE (reference sequence). The CDR3 length is 15 residues.

On this clone: At the DNA level, this CDR3 is encoded by other sequences in the same sample as well. This chain connects TRBV7-2 to TRBJ2-7, with unresolved D. V was shortened by 2 bases and J by 5 bases, with 10 bases between the two germline ends. CDR1 is SGHTA, CDR2 FQGNSA, per germline. The CDR3 spans 13 residues. CDR3 in amino acids: CASSLTPRDEQYF. The CDR3 nucleotides read TGTGCCAGCAGCTTAACCCCCCGAGACGAGCAGTACTTC.

As to this clone: A much larger clone lies a single base off, so this may be a read error. The chain couples TRBV9 to TRBJ2-7, with 8 positions matching TRBD1. V dropped 4 bases and J dropped 3; count of bases not matched to a gene: 3. The CDR3 extends over 13 amino acids. Germline V gene data show CDR1 as SGDLS and CDR2 as YYNGEE. DNA for the CDR3: TGTGCCAGCAGCCCGGGACAGGTCTACGAGCAGTACTTC. Protein product: CASSPGQVYEQYF.

The gene calls are TRBV29-1 and TRBJ2-5; D might be TRBD1 or TRBD2, each matching 6 bases. The CDR3 contains 13 residues. V lost 3 bases and J lost 7, with 15 bases in between. Germline CDR1 and CDR2: SQVTM and ANQGSEA. CDR3 amino acids: CSVESAEGGTQYF. The CDR3 region has the DNA TGCAGCGTTGAGTCGGCCGAGGGGGGGACCCAGTACTTC.

This sequence joins TRBV2 and TRBJ2-3, with 9 nucleotides matching TRBD2. The CDR3 runs 16 residues. CDR1 and CDR2 (germline): SNHLY, FYNNEI. Trimming took 5 bases from V and 2 from J; bases not matched to a gene: 8. The CDR3 here is CASSHMTSGLTDTQYF. CDR3 DNA: TGTGCCAGCAGTCATATGACTAGCGGACTCACAGATACGCAGTATTTT.

The table lists this clone with a few counts. V usage is TRBV10-1 and J usage is TRBJ2-5; D ambiguous. The germline gives CDR1 WNHNN, CDR2 SYGVQD (reference sequence). This CDR3 contains 13 residues. V lost 0 bases and J 4 bases, leaving 6 bases between the germline ends. Here the CDR3 reads CASSESLGETQYF. DNA of the CDR3: TGCGCCAGCAGTGAGTCTTTAGGAGAGACCCAGTACTTC.

This clone was seen a few times. The genes are TRBV7-9 and TRBJ2-2; possibly TRBD1 for D (5 bases). CDR3 size: 14 residues. Trimming left V 6 bases short and J 4 bases short, with 12 bases between. Germline lookup yields CDR1 SEHNR and CDR2 FQNEAQ (reference sequence). CDR3 DNA: TGTGCCAGCAGACCGTGGCAGGGCACCGGGGAGCTGTTTTTT. Amino acid sequence: CASRPWQGTGELFF.

This clone has a handful of counts. The chain uses TRBV7-9 and TRBJ1-4; D uncertain. Germline V gene lookup returns CDR1 SEHNR and CDR2 FQNEAQ (reference sequence). Trimming stripped 5 bases from V and 0 bases from J, with 1 base between. CDR3 length: 12 residues. DNA for the CDR3: TGTGCCAGCAGCACAACTAATGAAAAACTGTTTTTT. Encoded protein: CASSTTNEKLFF.

This clone occurred once. V usage is TRBV6-6 and J usage is TRBJ2-7; D is unresolved. The CDR3 loop spans 14 amino acids. Looked up from germline, CDR1 is MNHNY and CDR2 is SVGAGI (reference sequence). Trimming shortened V by 2 bases and J by 0 bases, and 8 bases separated the two germline ends. Here the CDR3 reads CASSYGQSSYEQYF. CDR3 DNA: TGTGCCAGCAGTTACGGCCAGAGCTCCTACGAGCAGTACTTC.

The genes are TRBV27 and TRBJ2-1; TRBD2 agrees at 12 bases. V trimming: 5 bases; J trimming: 7 bases; junction bases outside the gene matches: 9. Germline CDR1 MNHEY, CDR2 SMNVEV (reference sequence). CDR3 length: 16 amino acids. The CDR3 bases are TGTGCCAGCAGTACTAGCGGGAGGATCATCTGGAATGAGCAGTTCTTC. Its translation: CASSTSGRIIWNEQFF.

This clone was counted only a few times. Other DNA sequences in this sample translate to the same CDR3. The V and J genes are TRBV7-9 and TRBJ1-5; no reliable D call. Germline V gene lookup returns CDR1 SEHNR and CDR2 FQNEAQ (reference sequence). This CDR3 region has 12 residues. V gave up 5 bases and J gave up 4 bases, with 6 bases separating them. The CDR3 DNA reads TGTGCCAGCAGCCTTCTGAATCAGCCCCAGCATTTT. Translation gives CASSLLNQPQHF. The variable domain in full, completed from reference TRBV7-9 and TRBJ1-5, reads DTGVSQNPRHKITKRGQNVTFRCDPISEHNRLYWYRQTLGQGPEFLTYFQNEAQLEKSRLLSDRFSAERPKGSFSTLEIQRTEQGDSAMYLCASSLLNQPQHFGDGTRLSIL.

CDR3 sequence: CASSPGPWEGASTDTQYF. CDR3 bases: TGTGCCAGCAGCCCGGGTCCCTGGGAAGGCGCCTCCACAGATACGCAGTATTTT. The chain links TRBV7-9 to TRBJ2-3; D gene unclear. Germline V gives CDR1 SEHNR, CDR2 FQNEAQ (reference sequence). The CDR3 is 18 residues long. Trimming took off 5 bases at V and 2 bases at J, with 23 bases between the two ends.

The chain carries TRBV27 and TRBJ2-1, with unresolved D. V shed 0 bases and J shed 1 base, with 7 bases lying between them. This CDR3 is built from 15 residues. Germline CDR1 reads MNHEY; CDR2 reads SMNVEV (reference sequence). The CDR3 DNA sequence: TGTGCCAGCAGTTTATCATGGGCTTCCTACAATGAGCAGTTCTTC. This codes for CASSLSWASYNEQFF.